This passage covers 12 T cell receptor beta chains from one sample sequenced in a study of shared clonotypes between healthy human individuals. Data came from immunoSEQ multiplex PCR; TCRdb stores just in-frame clones and leaves some out. The table lists around 1 million clones, over 60% of them singletons, with roughly 1.5% in the top ten. The sequenced sample consisted of memory CD4+ T cells sorted from blood. Subset specified: CD45RA-negative fraction. The receptors here all came from a man between 18 and 35 years old in good health.

The CDR3 protein is CASSAYFEAFF. For the CDR3, the DNA is TGTGCCAGCAGCGCCTATTTCGAAGCTTTCTTT. The rearrangement joins TRBV7-2 to TRBJ1-1, with D hard to call. The V and J ends lost 5 bases and 8 bases respectively, with 9 bases between them. CDR1 and CDR2 (germline): SGHTA, FQGNSA. The CDR3 runs 11 residues.

The chain recombines TRBV27 with TRBJ1-5, with D perhaps TRBD1 (5 bases). This CDR3 contains 15 residues. V was pared by 2 bases and J by 0 bases, with 8 bases between. Germline lookup yields CDR1 MNHEY and CDR2 SMNVEV (reference sequence). The CDR3 region has the DNA TGTGCCAGCAGTTTAAAGGGGCATAGCAATCAGCCCCAGCATTTT. Translated: CASSLKGHSNQPQHF.

The V gene is TRBV28, the J gene TRBJ2-1; 7 nucleotides align to TRBD2. J gave up 3 bases and V 6 bases, and 11 bases lay outside the gene matches. This CDR3 has 16 residues. Germline V gene lookup returns CDR1 MDHEN and CDR2 SYDVKM. CDR3 sequence: CASRILGGVRYNEQFF. The DNA of the CDR3 is TGTGCCAGCAGAATCCTGGGAGGGGTACGCTACAATGAGCAGTTCTTC.

This chain joins TRBV6-5 and TRBJ2-2; perhaps TRBD1 as D (6 bases). The ends were cut back, 8 bases at V and 6 bases at J, with 13 bases in the middle. The CDR3 is made up of 13 amino acids. The V gene's germline CDR1 is MNHEY and CDR2 SVGAGI. The CDR3 region is CASGRGSAGELFF. DNA of the CDR3: TGTGCCAGCGGCAGGGGTTCCGCCGGGGAGCTGTTTTTT.

V is TRBV7-2 and J is TRBJ2-7, with D uncertain. V was shortened by 1 base and J by 6 bases, with 10 bases between the two germline ends. The germline V gene encodes CDR1 SGHTA and CDR2 FQGNSA. This CDR3 region has 13 residues. CDR3 residues: CASSLGVWGEQYF. The CDR3 DNA follows: TGTGCCAGCAGCTTAGGGGTGTGGGGCGAGCAGTACTTC.

This clone turned up a few times. The gene calls are TRBV5-1 and TRBJ1-6; 9 bases map to TRBD1. The CDR3 is 15 amino acids. Germline CDR1 and CDR2: SGHRS and YFSETQ. The junction had 6 bases not matched to a gene; V was cut back by 4 bases and J by 7 bases. This chain's CDR3 is CASSQGQGKNSPLHF. CDR3 nucleotides: TGCGCCAGCAGCCAAGGACAGGGGAAGAATTCACCCCTCCACTTT.

V is TRBV10-3 and J is TRBJ2-7; TRBD2 might be the D (6 bases). Trimming pared 4 bases from V and 2 bases from J, leaving 12 bases between. The germline CDR1 and CDR2 sequences are ENHRY and SYGVKD. This CDR3 region has 14 residues. The CDR3 nucleotides are TGTGCCATCAGTGGACCCGGGGGACCCTACGAGCAGTACTTC. This sequence encodes CAISGPGGPYEQYF.

This chain uses TRBV7-8 with TRBJ2-1; 9 bases match TRBD2. The CDR3 totals 15 residues. V trimming: 1 base; J trimming: 7 bases; junction bases outside the gene matches: 5. CDR1 is SGHVS, CDR2 FQNEAQ, per germline. The CDR3 spells CASSLEDSGSNEQFF. In DNA, the CDR3 is TGTGCCAGCAGCTTAGAAGATAGCGGGAGTAATGAGCAGTTCTTC.

V and J are TRBV28 and TRBJ2-7; 9 bases align to TRBD2. V gave up 5 bases and J gave up 2 bases; unmatched junction bases: 7. Germline CDR1 MDHEN, CDR2 SYDVKM. This CDR3 comprises 15 residues. DNA for the CDR3: TGTGCCAGCAGTCCGGGGACTAGCTTACCCTACGAGCAGTACTTC. It specifies CASSPGTSLPYEQYF.

The chain has TRBV6-5 and TRBJ2-7, with D maybe TRBD1 (6 bases). Per germline, CDR1 MNHEY and CDR2 SVGAGI. Trimming took 3 bases from V and 2 from J, leaving 8 bases between them. The CDR3 is 13 residues long. The CDR3 bases are TGTGCCAGCAGTTATAACAGGGCCTACGAGCAGTACTTC. It yields the protein CASSYNRAYEQYF.

This sequence joins TRBV5-4 and TRBJ1-6; 8 bases map to TRBD1. The CDR3 is made up of 16 amino acids. Per germline, CDR1 SGHNT and CDR2 YYREEE (reference sequence). J was trimmed by 0 bases and V by 4 bases; bases with no gene match: 3. This CDR3 reads CASSHGQGSYNSPLHF. DNA for the CDR3: TGTGCCAGCAGCCACGGACAGGGCTCCTATAATTCACCCCTCCACTTT.

This clone has just a few counts. The chain has TRBV19 and TRBJ1-4, with TRBD1 as a possible D gene (5 bases). V was shortened by 9 bases and J by 7 bases, with 15 bases between the two germline ends. The CDR3 consists of 13 residues. Looked up from germline, CDR1 is LNHDA and CDR2 is SQIVND (reference sequence). CDR3 amino acids: CASTAGHGEKLFF. The CDR3 DNA reads as TGTGCCAGCACGGCGGGGCACGGTGAAAAACTGTTTTTT.